This T cell receptor (beta chain) was identified during a study of shared clonotypes between healthy human individuals. Profiled with immunoSEQ multiplex PCR; TCRdb holds only in-frame clones, not every one. The profile shows about 610,000 clones, approximately 96% of them singletons. The naive CD8 subset, CD45RO-negative cells positively selected for CCR7, excluded terminally differentiated effector memory CD45RA+ cells. Per the germline V gene, CDR1 is SGHAT and CDR2 is FQNNGV. This CDR3 comprises 15 residues. A word on this clone: Sequence at one end of the junction differs from germline and may be a read error.

The TCR originated in a woman in her 30s in good health. This chain links TRBV11-2 with TRBJ2-2; 8 bases fit TRBD2. The sequencing input was naive CD8+ T cells sorted from blood. For the CDR3, the DNA is TGTGCCAGCAGTTTAGTAGCGGGGTACACCGGGGAGCTGTTTTTT. Translation gives CASSLVAGYTGELFF.